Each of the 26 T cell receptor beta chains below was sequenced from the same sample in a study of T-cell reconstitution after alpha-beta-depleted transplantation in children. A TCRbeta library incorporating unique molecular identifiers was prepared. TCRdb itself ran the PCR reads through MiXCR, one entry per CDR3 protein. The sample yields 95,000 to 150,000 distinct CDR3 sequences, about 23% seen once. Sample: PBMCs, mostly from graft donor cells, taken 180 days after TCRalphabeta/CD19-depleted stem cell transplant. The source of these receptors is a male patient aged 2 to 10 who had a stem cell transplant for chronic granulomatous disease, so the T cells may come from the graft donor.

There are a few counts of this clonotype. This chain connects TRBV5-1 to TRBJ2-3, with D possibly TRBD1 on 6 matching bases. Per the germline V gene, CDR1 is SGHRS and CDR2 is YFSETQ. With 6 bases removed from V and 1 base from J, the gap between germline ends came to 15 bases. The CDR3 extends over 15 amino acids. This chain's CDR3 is CASTSKTGRTDTQYF. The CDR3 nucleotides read TGCGCCAGCACCTCCAAGACAGGACGCACAGATACGCAGTATTTT.

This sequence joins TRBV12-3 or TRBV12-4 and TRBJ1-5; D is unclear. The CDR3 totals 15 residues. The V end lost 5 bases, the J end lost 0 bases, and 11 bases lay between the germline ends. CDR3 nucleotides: TGTGCCAGCAGTCTTGGCAGAGCTAGCAATCAGCCCCAGCATTTT. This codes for CASSLGRASNQPQHF.

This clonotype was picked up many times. CDR3 sequence: CSVHSGTGAGYTF. CDR3 DNA sequence: TGCAGCGTTCATTCCGGGACAGGGGCTGGCTACACCTTC. V gene TRBV29-1 combines with J gene TRBJ1-2; 10 nucleotides agree with TRBD1. Germline trimming cut 5 bases from V and 7 bases from J; bases unmatched to any gene: 7. The CDR3 runs 13 residues. In germline, CDR1 is SQVTM, CDR2 ANQGSEA.

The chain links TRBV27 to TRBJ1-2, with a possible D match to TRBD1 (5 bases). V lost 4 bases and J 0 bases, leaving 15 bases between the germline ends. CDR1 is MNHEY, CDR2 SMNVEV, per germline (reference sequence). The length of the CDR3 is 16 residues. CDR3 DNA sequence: TGTGCCAGCAGTTCTCACAGGCAGGGTACTAACTATGGCTACACCTTC. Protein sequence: CASSSHRQGTNYGYTF.

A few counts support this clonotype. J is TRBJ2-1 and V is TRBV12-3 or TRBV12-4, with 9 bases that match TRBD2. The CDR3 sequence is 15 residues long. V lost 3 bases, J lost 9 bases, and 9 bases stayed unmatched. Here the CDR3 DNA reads TGTGCCAGCAGTTTCGGGACTAGCAGGGGAGTTGAGCAGTTCTTC. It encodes CASSFGTSRGVEQFF.

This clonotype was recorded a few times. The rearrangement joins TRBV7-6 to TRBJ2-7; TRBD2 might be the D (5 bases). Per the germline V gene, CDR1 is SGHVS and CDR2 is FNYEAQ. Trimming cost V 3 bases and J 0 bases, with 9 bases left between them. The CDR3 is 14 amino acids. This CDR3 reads CASSFKDSSYEQYF. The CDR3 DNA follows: TGTGCCAGCAGCTTCAAGGACTCCTCCTACGAGCAGTACTTC.

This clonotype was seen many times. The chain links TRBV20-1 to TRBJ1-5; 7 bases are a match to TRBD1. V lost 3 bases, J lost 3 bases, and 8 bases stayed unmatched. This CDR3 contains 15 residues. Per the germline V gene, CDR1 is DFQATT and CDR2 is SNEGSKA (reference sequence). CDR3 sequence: CSASQAGGDNQPQHF. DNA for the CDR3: TGCAGTGCTAGTCAGGCAGGGGGGGACAATCAGCCCCAGCATTTT.

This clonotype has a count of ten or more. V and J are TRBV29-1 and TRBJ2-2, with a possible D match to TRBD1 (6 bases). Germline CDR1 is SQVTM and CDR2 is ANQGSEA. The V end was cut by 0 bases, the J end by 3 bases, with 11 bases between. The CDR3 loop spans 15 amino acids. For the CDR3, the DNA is TGCAGCGTTGAAGATACAGGGAGATACACCGGGGAGCTGTTTTTT. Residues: CSVEDTGRYTGELFF.

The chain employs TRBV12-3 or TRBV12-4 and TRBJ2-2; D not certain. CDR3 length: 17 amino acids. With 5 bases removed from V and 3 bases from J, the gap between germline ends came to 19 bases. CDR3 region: CASSPPLTRRYTGELFF. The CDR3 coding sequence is TGTGCCAGCAGTCCCCCCCTTACCCGGCGCTACACCGGGGAGCTGTTTTTT.

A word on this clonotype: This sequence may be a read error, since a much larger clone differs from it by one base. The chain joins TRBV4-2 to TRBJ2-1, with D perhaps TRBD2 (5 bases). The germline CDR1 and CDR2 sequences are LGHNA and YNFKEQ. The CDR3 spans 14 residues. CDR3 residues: CASCQEGQASEQFF. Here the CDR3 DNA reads TGTGCCAGCTGCCAAGAGGGTCAGGCGAGTGAGCAGTTCTTC.

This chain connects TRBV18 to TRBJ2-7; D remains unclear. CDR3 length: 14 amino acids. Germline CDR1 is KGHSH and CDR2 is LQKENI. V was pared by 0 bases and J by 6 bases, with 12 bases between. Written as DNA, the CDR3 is TGTGCCAGCTCACCACCAATCCCTCTCGGCGAGCAGTACTTC. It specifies CASSPPIPLGEQYF.

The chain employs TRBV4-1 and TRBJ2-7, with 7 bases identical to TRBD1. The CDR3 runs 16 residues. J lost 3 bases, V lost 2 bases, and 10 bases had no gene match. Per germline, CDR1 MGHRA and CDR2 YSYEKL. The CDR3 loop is CASSQKYETGIYEQYF. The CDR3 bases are TGCGCCAGCAGCCAAAAATATGAGACAGGGATCTACGAGCAGTACTTC.

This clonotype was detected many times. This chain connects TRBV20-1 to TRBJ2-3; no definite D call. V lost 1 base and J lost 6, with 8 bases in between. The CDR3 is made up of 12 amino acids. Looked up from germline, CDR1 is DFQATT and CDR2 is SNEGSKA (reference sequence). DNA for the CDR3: TGCAGTGCTAGAGTCTGGCTTGATACGCAGTATTTT. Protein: CSARVWLDTQYF.

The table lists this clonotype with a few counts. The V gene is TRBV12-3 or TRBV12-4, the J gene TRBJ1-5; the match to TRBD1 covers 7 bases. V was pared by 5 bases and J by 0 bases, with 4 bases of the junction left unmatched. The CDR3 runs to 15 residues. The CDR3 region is CASSMGQSSNQPQHF. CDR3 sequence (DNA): TGTGCCAGCAGTATGGGACAGTCTAGCAATCAGCCCCAGCATTTT.

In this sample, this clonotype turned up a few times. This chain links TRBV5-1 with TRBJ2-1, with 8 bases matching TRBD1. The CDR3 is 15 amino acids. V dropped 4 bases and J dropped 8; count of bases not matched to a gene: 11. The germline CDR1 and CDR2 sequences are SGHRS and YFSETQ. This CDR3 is CASSTQPSGGDEQFF. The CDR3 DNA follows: TGCGCCAGCAGCACCCAACCATCAGGGGGCGATGAGCAGTTCTTC.

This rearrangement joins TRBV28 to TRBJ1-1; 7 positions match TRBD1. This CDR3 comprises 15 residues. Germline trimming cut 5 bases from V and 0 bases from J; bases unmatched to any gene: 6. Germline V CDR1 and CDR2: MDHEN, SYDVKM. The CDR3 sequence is CASSPGQALNTEAFF. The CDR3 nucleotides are TGTGCCAGCAGTCCCGGACAGGCCCTGAACACTGAAGCTTTCTTT.

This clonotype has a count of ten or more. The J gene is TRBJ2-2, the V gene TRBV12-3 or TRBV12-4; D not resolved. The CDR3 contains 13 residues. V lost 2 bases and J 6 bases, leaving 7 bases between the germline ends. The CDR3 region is CASSLWVAGELFF. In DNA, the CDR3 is TGTGCCAGCAGTTTATGGGTCGCCGGGGAGCTGTTTTTT.

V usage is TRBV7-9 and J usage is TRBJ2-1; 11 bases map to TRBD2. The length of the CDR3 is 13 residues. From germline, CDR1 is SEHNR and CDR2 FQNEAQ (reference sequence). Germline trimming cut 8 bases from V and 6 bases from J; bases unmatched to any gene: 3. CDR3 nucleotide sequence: TGTGCCAGCTATAGCGGGAGGGTCAATGAGCAGTTCTTC. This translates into CASYSGRVNEQFF.

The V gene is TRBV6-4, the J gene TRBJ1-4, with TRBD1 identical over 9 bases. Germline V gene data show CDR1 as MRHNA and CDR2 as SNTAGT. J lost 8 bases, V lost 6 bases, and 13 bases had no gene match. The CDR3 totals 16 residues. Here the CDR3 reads CASRIQGAGFSEKLFF. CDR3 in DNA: TGTGCCAGCAGGATACAGGGGGCGGGATTCTCGGAAAAACTGTTTTTT.

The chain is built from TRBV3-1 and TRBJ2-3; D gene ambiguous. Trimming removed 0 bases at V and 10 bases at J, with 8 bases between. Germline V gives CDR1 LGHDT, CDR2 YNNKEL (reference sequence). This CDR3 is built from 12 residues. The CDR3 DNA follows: TGTGCCAGCAGCCAAGACCTTCGTGCGCAGTATTTT. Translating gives CASSQDLRAQYF.

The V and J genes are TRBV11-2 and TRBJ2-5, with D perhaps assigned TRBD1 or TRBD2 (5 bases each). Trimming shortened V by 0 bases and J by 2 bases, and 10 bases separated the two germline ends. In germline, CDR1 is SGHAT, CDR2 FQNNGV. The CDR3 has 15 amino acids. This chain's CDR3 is CASSLDGTTQETQYF. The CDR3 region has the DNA TGTGCCAGCAGCTTAGACGGGACGACACAAGAGACCCAGTACTTC.

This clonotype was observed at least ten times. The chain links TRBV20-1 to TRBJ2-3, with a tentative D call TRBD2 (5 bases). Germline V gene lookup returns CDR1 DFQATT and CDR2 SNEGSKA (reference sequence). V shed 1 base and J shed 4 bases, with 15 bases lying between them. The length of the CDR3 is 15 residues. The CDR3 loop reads CSARVVGREADTQYF. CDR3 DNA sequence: TGCAGTGCTAGAGTGGTTGGGAGAGAGGCAGATACGCAGTATTTT.

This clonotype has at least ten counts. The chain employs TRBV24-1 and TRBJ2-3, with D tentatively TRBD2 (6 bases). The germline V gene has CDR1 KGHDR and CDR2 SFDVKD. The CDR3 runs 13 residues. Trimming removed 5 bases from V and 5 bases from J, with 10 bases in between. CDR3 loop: CATSGRGRDTQYF. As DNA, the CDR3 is TGTGCCACCAGTGGGCGGGGTCGAGATACGCAGTATTTT.

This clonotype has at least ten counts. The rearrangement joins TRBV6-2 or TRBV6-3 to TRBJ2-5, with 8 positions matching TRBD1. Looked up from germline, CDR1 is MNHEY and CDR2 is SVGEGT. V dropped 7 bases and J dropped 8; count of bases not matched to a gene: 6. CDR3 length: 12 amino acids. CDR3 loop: CASNRGMDTQYF. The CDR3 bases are TGTGCCAGCAACAGGGGGATGGATACCCAGTACTTC.

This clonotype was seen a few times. DNA for the CDR3: TGCGCCAGCACTTCTGGGCAGGAGCAGTTCTTC. Residues: CASTSGQEQFF. The chain is built from TRBV5-1 and TRBJ2-1; D remains unclear. The CDR3 has 11 amino acids. Trimming stripped 6 bases from V and 10 bases from J, with 11 bases between. CDR1 and CDR2 from the germline V gene are SGHRS and YFSETQ.

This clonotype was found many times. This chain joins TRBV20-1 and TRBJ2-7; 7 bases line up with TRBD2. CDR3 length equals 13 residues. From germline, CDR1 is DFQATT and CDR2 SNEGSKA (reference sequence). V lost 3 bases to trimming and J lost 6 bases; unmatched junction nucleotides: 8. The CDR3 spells CSASAREWGEQYF. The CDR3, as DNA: TGCAGTGCTAGTGCGCGGGAGTGGGGCGAGCAGTACTTC.